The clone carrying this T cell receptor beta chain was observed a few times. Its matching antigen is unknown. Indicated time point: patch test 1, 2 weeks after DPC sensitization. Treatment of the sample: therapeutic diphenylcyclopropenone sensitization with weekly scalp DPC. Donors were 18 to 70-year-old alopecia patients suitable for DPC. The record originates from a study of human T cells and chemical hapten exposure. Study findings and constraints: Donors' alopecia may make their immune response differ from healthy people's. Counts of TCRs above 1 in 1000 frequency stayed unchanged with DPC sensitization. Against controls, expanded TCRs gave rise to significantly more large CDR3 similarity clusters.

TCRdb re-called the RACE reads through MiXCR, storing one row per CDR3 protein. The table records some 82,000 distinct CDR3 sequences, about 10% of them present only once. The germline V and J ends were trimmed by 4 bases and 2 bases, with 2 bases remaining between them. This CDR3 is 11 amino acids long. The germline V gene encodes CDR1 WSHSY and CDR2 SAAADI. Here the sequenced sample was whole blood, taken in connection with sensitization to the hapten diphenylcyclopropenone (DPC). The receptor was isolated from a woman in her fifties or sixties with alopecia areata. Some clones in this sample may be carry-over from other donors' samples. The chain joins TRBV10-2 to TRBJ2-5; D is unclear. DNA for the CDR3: TGCGCCAGCAGTGCTCAAGAGACCCAGTACTTC. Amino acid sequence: CASSAQETQYF.